This T cell receptor (beta chain) was sequenced for a study of T cells expressing NK-cell markers. This CDR3 has 14 residues. CDR1 is MNHEY and CDR2 is SVGEGT in the germline V gene. No DNA is given; TCRdb re-called the 5' RACE reads and lists each CDR3 protein once. The table for this sample gives about 460,000 distinct CDR3 sequences. Material: blood T cells: a sorted CD56 or NKG2C T cell subset, CD4+ or CD8+ T cells, or bulk PBMC T cells (not recorded which). This TCR was recovered from a woman between 50 and 59 years old in good health. The chain employs TRBV6-2 or TRBV6-3 and TRBJ2-7; without DNA, the TCRdb call of TRBD2 cannot be checked. CDR3 amino acids: CASREGGPVYEQYF.